The entry that follows covers one T cell receptor (beta chain) sequence. This clonotype was counted a few times. It has no known antigen specificity. No qualities accompany the bases; no much larger clone lies one base away. This sample is part of a study of regulatory T cells in long-lasting Graves disease (dated by TCRdb to about 2021). Background on the whole study: In the newly diagnosed Graves' disease group, patients had been taking antithyroid drugs for less than 3 months. A total of roughly 33 samples underwent TCR sequencing: about 13 from persistent and 20 from newly diagnosed Graves' disease patients. The study took place in China and was registered as a clinical trial. Peripheral blood TCR sequencing and RNA sequencing compared persistent Graves' disease patients with newly diagnosed Graves' disease patients. What the work shows at the level of the full study, not this receptor alone: Only peripheral blood was studied, because thyroid tissue, the primary lesion, was inaccessible. Persistent disease showed preferential use of TRBV28, TRBJ1-2 and TRBJ2-5, whereas newly diagnosed disease favored TRBV20-1 and TRBJ2-1. Only the TCR beta chain was sequenced and analyzed. Patients with persistent disease shared more public clonotypes (fewer than 3,000) than newly diagnosed patients did (around 1,000). The authors acknowledged the small sample size as a limitation that may reduce accuracy. Compared with newly diagnosed patients, persistent Graves' disease patients had lower TCR Shannon entropy and fewer highly expanded clones, which suggests clonal expansion.

This specimen's time point label, interpreted: newly diagnosed GD, antithyroid drugs for less than 3 months. For both TCR sequencing and RNA sequencing, RNA was extracted from PBMCs in TRIzol. The diagnosis of Graves' disease was made according to American Thyroid Association guidelines. Recruitment of patients was carried out at an endocrinology department in Xi'an, China. From each patient, roughly 9 milliliters of peripheral blood was collected into an EDTA anticoagulant tube. Ficoll Paque Plus density gradient separation was used to isolate PBMCs, and no additional T cell sorting was done. An Agilent 2100 Bioanalyzer and agarose gel were used to check RNA quality, while a NanoDrop 2000 measured RNA concentration. V ends up 6 bases short and J 4 bases short, with an unmatched junction base count of 4. The germline V gene gives CDR1 as SQVTM and CDR2 as ANQGSEA. The CDR3 holds 12 amino acids from the cysteine to the phenylalanine. Of the read, only the CDR3 DNA is kept; its 36 bases are in frame from base 1.

The library was prepared using multiplex PCR. For sequencing, an Illumina HiSeq 4000 was employed. CDR3 regions were amplified by Arm-PCR with iRepertoire HTBI primers to construct TCR beta libraries. PCR products were gel purified before sequencing. Per the source publication's procedure: A total of under 80 TRBV and about 13 TRBJ segments were identified across samples and were used for gene usage analysis of CDR3 amino acid clonotypes. COPE and FqMerger were used to merge filtered high-quality paired reads into contigs. BLAST was used to align contigs to IMGT TRBV, TRBD and TRBJ reference genes, with CDR3 defined following IMGT. Clonotypes above 0.1% frequency were classified as highly expanded clones. Repertoire diversity was measured by Shannon entropy, and V-J evenness by the Gini coefficient. Clonotypes shared by more than one individual were considered public. Through fastp at Q25 and MiXCR, TCRdb rebuilt clones from the public reads, retaining in-frame beta chains. Each entry is one CDR3 protein sequence, shown with its most common DNA and genes. TCRdb assigned the V and J calls; the authors' analysis was not used. In this sample the table shows some 240,000 distinct CDR3 sequences, roughly a fifth of which occur a single time. The top ten clonotypes cover approximately 10% of the sample.

This sample was shared with a second study, whose subject was T cells in Graves' hyperthyroidism and ophthalmopathy. In that second paper, the authors write: Graves' hyperthyroidism was defined as stable when no progression to ophthalmopathy occurred over 18 months of follow-up. Hyperthyroidism patients were newly diagnosed, with disease duration under 2 months, and aged 18 to 65 years. Patients with uncontrolled infections, other autoimmune diseases, pregnancy or lactation were excluded. Clinical symptoms, serum thyroxine and TRAb, thyroid ultrasound, and orbital computed tomography formed the basis for the diagnoses. The TCR CDR3 was subjected to a first round of RT-PCR using the HTBI primer set and the Qiagen OneStep RT-PCR kit. Most expanded thyroid clonotypes (frequency above 0.001) were also detected in blood, suggesting blood repertoires may reflect thyroid immune responses. In cross-validation, a model built on a 13 V-J signature told ophthalmopathy apart from stable hyperthyroidism with about 90% sensitivity and about 81% specificity, and in testing the same model reached 80%/75%. During validation, the model predicted progression to ophthalmopathy a median of approximately 6 months ahead of onset, with 70.59% sensitivity and about 72% specificity. To identify distinguishing TCR V-J signatures, a discovery cohort of roughly 100 patients was used, comprising some 43 with Graves' ophthalmopathy and some 57 with stable Graves' hyperthyroidism. Prospective prediction of ophthalmopathy was tested in an independent validation cohort of some 20 hyperthyroidism patients and roughly 16 patients who later progressed to ophthalmopathy. For training and testing, the 100 or so patients in the discovery cohort were randomly divided in a 7:3 ratio. In about 6 Graves' hyperthyroidism patients, the study also compared T-cell repertoires from thyroid tissue with T-cell repertoires from blood. Once sampling was done, hyperthyroidism patients were given methimazole at a starting dose of 30 mg daily, whereas ophthalmopathy patients were given high-dose intravenous methylprednisolone. The libraries were constructed in a second round of multiplex PCR and then size-selected and purified. Sequencing of the libraries was done on an Illumina HiSeq2000 using paired-end 100 bp reads. SOAPnuke was used to process the raw data, with reads discarded if the reads contained adapters or uncalled bases, had a mean Phred below 15, or lacked an exact constant-primer or identifier match. COPE v1.2.5 was used to merge the high-quality paired reads, and each unique nucleotide sequence was defined as a clonotype. MiTCR v1.1 was used to align the clonotypes against IMGT TRBV, TRBD and TRBJ reference segments. The analysis was restricted to V-J combinations with a frequency above 0.0001, which together covered 99% to 99.2% of the repertoires. A TCS score was defined as the ratio between F50 (clonal expansion) and ExV (chaos), using BLOSUM62-based TCRdist between CDR3 peptides within each V-J. Welch's t-statistics and random forest reduced around 510 V-J features to 13, which were used in a naive Bayes classifier (R e1071). No statistical method was used to fix the sample size in advance, and group allocation was not hidden from the investigators. The paper describes TCR Vbeta CDR3 sequencing of 135 peripheral blood samples, made up of 43 ophthalmopathy patients, around 73 hyperthyroidism patients and roughly 17 progressor patients.

The V gene is TRBV29-1 and the J gene is TRBJ1-2; 8 nucleotides in the junction match TRBD1. The sequence was collected from a woman younger than 45 with Graves disease. Donor details come from another sample of the same person, matched by shared clones. Source: peripheral blood mononuclear cells (PBMCs), taken at new diagnosis, from a patient treated with antithyroid drugs. The base sequence is TGCAGCGTCTCAGGGGGCTCCTATGGCTACACCTTC. It specifies CSVSGGSYGYTF.